This TCR beta chain was sequenced for a study of shared clonotypes between healthy human individuals. For sorted subsets, approximately 0.2 ug DNA per replicate equaled around 30,000 T cell genomes. Measured with immunoSEQ multiplex PCR; TCRdb has only the in-frame clones, and not every one. This sample has about 2,500,000 clones; 90% to 95% occur once, and the top ten carry over 0.12%. There are 17 residues in the CDR3. With V trimmed by 3 bases and J by 6 bases, 14 bases remained unmatched. CDR1 is SGHRS and CDR2 is YFSETQ in the germline V gene. V is TRBV5-1 and J is TRBJ2-3; 9 bases map to TRBD2. This TCR derives from a man between 18 and 29 years old in good health. Sample: naive CD4+ T cells sorted from blood. As to subset: CD45RA+ positively selected. The CDR3 DNA reads TGCGCCAGCAGCTCGGCCCGTGGCGGGGGGGCAACGGATACGCAGTATTTT. Its translation: CASSSARGGGATDTQYF.